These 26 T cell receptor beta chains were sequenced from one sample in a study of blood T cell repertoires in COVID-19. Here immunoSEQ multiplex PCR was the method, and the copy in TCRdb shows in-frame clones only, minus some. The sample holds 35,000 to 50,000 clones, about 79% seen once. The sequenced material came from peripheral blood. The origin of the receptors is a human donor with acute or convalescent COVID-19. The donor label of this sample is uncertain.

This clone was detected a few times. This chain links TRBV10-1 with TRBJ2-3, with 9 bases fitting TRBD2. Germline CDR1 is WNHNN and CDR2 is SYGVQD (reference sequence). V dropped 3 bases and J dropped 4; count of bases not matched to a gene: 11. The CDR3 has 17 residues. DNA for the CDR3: TGCGCCAGCAGTGATTCGGCTAGCGGGACAAGGTCAGATACGCAGTATTTT. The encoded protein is CASSDSASGTRSDTQYF.

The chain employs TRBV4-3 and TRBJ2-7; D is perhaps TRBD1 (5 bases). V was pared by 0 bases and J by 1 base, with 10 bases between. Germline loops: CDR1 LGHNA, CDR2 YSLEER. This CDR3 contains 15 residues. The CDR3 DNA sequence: TGCGCCAGCAGCCAAGACCCAGGGCGATCCTACGAGCAGTACTTC. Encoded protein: CASSQDPGRSYEQYF.

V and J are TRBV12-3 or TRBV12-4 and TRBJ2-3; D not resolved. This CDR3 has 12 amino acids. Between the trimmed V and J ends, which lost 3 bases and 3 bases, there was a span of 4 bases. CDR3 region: CASSFGTDTQYF. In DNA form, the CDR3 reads TGTGCCAGCAGTTTCGGTACAGATACGCAGTATTTT.

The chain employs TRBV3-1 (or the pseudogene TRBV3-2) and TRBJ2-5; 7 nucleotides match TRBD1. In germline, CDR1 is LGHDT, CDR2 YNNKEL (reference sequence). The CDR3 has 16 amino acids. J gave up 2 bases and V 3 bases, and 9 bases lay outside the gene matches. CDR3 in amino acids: CASSHYRDRAQETQYF. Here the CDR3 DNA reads TGTGCCAGCAGCCACTACCGGGACAGAGCTCAAGAGACCCAGTACTTC.

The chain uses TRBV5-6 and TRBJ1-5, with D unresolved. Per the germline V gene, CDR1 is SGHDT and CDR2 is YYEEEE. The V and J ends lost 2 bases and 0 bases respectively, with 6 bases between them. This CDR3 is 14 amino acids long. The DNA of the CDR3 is TGTGCCAGCAGCTTAAGCGGTAGCAATCAGCCCCAGCATTTT. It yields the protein CASSLSGSNQPQHF.

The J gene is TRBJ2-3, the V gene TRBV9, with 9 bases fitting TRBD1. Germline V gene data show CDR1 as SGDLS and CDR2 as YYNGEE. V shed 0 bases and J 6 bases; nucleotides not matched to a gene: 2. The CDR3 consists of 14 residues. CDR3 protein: CASSVGDRVDTQYF. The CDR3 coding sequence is TGTGCCAGCAGCGTAGGGGACAGGGTGGATACGCAGTATTTT.

This chain's CDR3 is CAWDTGTTKYSNQPQHF. CDR3 in DNA: TGTGCCTGGGATACCGGGACAACTAAATATAGCAATCAGCCCCAGCATTTT. V is TRBV30 and J is TRBJ1-5, with a weak D call TRBD1 (6 bases). Trimming took off 5 bases at V and 0 bases at J, with 20 bases between the two ends. The CDR3 has 17 residues. Germline-derived CDR1 and CDR2 are GTSNPN and SVGIG (reference sequence).

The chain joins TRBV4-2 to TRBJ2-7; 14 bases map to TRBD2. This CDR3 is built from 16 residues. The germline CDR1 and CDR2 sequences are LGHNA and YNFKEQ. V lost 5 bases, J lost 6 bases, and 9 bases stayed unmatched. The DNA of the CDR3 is TGTGCCAGCAGCTCGGGACTAGCGGGAGCTTGGGTCGAGCAGTACTTC. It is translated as CASSSGLAGAWVEQYF.

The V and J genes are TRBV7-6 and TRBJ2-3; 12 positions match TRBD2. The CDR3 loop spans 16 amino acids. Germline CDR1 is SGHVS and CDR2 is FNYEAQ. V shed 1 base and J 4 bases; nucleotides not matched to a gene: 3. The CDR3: CASSLGSSGGADTQYF. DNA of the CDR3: TGTGCCAGCAGCTTAGGGTCTAGCGGGGGGGCAGATACGCAGTATTTT.

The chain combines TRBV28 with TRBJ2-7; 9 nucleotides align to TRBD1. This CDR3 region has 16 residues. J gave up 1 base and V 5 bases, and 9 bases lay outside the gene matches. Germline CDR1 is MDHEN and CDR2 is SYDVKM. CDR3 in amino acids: CASSPRGQGDSYEQYF. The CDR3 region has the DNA TGTGCCAGCAGTCCGAGGGGACAGGGAGATTCCTACGAGCAGTACTTC.

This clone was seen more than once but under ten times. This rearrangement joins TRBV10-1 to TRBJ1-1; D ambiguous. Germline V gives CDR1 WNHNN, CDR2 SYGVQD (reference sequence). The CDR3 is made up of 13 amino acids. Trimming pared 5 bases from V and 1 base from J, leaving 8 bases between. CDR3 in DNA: TGCGCCAGCAGTTCGCGGCAGAACACTGAAGCTTTCTTT. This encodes CASSSRQNTEAFF.

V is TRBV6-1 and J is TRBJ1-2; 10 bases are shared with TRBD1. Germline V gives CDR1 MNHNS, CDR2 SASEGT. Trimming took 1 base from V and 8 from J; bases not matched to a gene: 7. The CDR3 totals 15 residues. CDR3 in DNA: TGTGCCAGCAGTGAAGGGGCGACAGGGGGCATCGGCTACACCTTC. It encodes CASSEGATGGIGYTF.

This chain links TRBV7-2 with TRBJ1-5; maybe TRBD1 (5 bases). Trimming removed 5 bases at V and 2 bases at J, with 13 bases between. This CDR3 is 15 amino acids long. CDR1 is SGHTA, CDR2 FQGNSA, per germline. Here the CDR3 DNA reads TGTGCCAGCAGCCCGCAGGGAAGGGGCAATCAGCCCCAGCATTTT. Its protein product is CASSPQGRGNQPQHF.

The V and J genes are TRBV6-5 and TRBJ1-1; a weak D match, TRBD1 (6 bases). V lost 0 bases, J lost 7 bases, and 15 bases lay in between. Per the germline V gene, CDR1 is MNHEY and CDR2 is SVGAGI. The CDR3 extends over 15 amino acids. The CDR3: CASSYSAGALDEAFF. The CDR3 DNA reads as TGTGCCAGCAGTTACTCGGCAGGGGCTCTGGATGAAGCTTTCTTT.

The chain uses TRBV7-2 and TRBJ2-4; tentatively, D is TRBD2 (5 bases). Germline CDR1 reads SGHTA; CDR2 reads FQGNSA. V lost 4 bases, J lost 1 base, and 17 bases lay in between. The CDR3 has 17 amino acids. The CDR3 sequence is CASSSPPVGVAKNIQYF. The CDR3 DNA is TGTGCCAGCAGCTCGCCACCAGTGGGAGTTGCCAAAAACATTCAGTACTTC.

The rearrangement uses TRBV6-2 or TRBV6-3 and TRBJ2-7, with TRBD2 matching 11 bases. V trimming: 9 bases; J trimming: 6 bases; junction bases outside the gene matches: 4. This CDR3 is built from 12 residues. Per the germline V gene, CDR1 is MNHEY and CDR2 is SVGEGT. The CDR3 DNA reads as TGTGCCAGTAGCGGGGGGGCCGGCGAGCAGTACTTC. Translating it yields CASSGGAGEQYF.

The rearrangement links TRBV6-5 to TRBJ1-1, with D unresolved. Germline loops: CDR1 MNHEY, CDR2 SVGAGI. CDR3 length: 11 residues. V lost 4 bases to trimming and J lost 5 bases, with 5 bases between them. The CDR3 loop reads CASSSLTEAFF. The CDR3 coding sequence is TGTGCCAGCAGTTCTTTAACTGAAGCTTTCTTT.

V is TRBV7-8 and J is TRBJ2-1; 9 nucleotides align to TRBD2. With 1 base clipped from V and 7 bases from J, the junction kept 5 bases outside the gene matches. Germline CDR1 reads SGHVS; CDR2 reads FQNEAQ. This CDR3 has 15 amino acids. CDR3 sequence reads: CASSLGGTSNNEQFF. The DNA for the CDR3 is TGTGCCAGCAGCTTAGGCGGGACTAGCAATAATGAGCAGTTCTTC.

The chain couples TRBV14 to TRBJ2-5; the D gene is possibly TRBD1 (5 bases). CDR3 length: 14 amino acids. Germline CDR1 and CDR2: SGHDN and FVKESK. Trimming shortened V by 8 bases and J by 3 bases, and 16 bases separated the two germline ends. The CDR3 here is CASSTVHGEETQYF. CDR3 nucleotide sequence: TGTGCCAGCTCGACAGTTCACGGCGAAGAGACCCAGTACTTC.

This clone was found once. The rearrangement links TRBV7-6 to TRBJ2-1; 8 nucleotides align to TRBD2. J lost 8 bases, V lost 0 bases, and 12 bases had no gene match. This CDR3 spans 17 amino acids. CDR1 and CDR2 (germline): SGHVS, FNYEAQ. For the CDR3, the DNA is TGTGCCAGCAGCTTAGCGGCGGCCAGCGGGAGATGGGATGAGCAGTTCTTC. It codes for CASSLAAASGRWDEQFF.

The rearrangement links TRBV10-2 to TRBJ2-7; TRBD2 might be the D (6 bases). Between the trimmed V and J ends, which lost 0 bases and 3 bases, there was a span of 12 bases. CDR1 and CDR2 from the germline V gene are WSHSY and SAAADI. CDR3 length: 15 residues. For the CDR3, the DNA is TGCGCCAGCAGTGAGTCTCTGGGCGGGGTCTACGAGCAGTACTTC. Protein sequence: CASSESLGGVYEQYF.

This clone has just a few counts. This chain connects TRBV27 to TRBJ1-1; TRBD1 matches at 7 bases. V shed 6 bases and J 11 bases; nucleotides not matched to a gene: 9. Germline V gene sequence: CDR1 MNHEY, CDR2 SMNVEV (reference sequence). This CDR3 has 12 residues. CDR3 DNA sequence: TGTGCCAGCAGCTTCACCGGGACAGAGGCTTTCTTT. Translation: CASSFTGTEAFF.

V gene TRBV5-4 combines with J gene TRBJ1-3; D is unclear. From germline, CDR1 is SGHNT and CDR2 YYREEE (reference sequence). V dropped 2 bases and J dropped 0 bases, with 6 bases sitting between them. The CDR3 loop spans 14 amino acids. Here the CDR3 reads CASSLYNSGNTIYF. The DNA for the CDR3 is TGTGCCAGCAGCTTATACAACTCTGGAAACACCATATATTTT.

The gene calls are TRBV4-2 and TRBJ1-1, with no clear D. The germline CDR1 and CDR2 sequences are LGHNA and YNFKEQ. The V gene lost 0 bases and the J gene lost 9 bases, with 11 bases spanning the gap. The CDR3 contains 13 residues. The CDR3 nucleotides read TGTGCCAGCAGCCAAGACGGGGTGCCAAAAGCTTTCTTT. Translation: CASSQDGVPKAFF.

This CDR3 is CASSPNRASSYNEQFF. Here the CDR3 DNA reads TGTGCCAGCTCCCCCAACAGGGCGAGCTCCTACAATGAGCAGTTCTTC. The rearrangement joins TRBV18 to TRBJ2-1, with D possibly TRBD1 on 6 matching bases. Germline V gene data show CDR1 as KGHSH and CDR2 as LQKENI. The V and J ends lost 6 bases and 0 bases respectively, with 15 bases between them. The CDR3 contains 16 residues.

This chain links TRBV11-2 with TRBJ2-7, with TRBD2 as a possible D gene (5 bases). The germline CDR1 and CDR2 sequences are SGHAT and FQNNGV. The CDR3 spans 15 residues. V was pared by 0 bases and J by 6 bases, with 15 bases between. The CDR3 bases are TGTGCCAGCAGCTTAGAATCTTTGCGGGCAACCGAGCAGTACTTC. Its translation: CASSLESLRATEQYF.